What follows describes a single T cell receptor beta chain. Its target is unknown. The CDR3 spans 14 residues. V lost 1 base and J lost 3, with 11 bases in between. Germline V gene lookup returns CDR1 SGHDT and CDR2 YYEEEE. The data stem from a study of T cells in localized non-small cell lung cancer. Study findings and constraints: Clonality of T cells reached its maximum in uninvolved adjacent lung, surpassing tumor.

Profiled with immunoSEQ multiplex PCR; TCRdb holds only in-frame clones, not every one. The sample yields tens of thousands of clones, 80% to 90% seen once. The sequencing used peripheral blood, collected before any cancer treatment. The clonotype comes from a female donor older than 55 with stage I lung adenocarcinoma. The rearrangement joins TRBV5-6 to TRBJ2-7; D uncertain. DNA for the CDR3: TGTGCCAGCAGCTTGTATGGCCTCTACTACGAGCAGTACTTC. Its translation: CASSLYGLYYEQYF.